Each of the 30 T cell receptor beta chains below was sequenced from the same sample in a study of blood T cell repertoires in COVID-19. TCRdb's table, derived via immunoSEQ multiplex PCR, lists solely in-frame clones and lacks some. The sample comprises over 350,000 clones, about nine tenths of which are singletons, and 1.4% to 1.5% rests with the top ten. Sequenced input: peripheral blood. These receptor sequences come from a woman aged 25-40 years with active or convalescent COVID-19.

The CDR3 nucleotides read TGTGCCAGCACCAACTCGGGACAGGCATATGGCTACACCTTC. It encodes CASTNSGQAYGYTF. The chain uses TRBV6-5 and TRBJ1-2; 8 positions match TRBD1. Germline assignment: CDR1 MNHEY and CDR2 SVGAGI. The length of the CDR3 is 14 residues. J gave up 5 bases and V 7 bases, and 9 bases lay outside the gene matches.

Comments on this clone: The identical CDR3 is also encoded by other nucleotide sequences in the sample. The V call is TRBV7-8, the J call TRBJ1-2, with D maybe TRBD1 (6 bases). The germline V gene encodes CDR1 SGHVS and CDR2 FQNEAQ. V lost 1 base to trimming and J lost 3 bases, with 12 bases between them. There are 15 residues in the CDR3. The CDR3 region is CASSLVGGVDYGYTF. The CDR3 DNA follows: TGTGCCAGCAGCTTAGTAGGGGGTGTGGACTATGGCTACACCTTC.

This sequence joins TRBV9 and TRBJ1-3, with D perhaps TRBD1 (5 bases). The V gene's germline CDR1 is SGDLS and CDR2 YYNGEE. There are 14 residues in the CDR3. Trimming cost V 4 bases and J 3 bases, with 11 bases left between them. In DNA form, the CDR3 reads TGTGCCAGCAGCTCAGGGTTTGGTGGAAACACCATATATTTT. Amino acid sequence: CASSSGFGGNTIYF. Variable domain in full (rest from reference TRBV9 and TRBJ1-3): DSGVTQTPKHLITATGQRVTLRCSPRSGDLSVYWYQQSLDQGLQFLIQYYNGEERAKGNILERFSAQQFPDLHSELNLSSLELGDSALYFCASSSGFGGNTIYFGEGSWLTVV.

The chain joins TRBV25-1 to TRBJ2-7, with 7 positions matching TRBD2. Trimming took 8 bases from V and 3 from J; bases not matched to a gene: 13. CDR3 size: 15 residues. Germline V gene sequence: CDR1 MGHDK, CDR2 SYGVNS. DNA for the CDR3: TGTGCCAGCGCGGGGTGGCGGGGGAATCTCTACGAGCAGTACTTC. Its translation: CASAGWRGNLYEQYF.

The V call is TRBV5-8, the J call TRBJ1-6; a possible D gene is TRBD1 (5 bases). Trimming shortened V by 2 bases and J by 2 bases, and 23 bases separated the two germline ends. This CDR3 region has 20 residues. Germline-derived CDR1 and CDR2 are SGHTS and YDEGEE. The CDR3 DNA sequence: TGTGCCAGCAGCTTTTGGGCAGGGTACTCGATCTTCGCCTATAATTCACCCCTCCACTTT. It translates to CASSFWAGYSIFAYNSPLHF.

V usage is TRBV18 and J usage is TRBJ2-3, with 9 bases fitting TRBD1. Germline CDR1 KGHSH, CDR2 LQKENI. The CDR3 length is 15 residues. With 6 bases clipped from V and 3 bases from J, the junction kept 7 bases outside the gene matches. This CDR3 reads CASSRDRVGTDTQYF. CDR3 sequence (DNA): TGTGCCAGCTCGCGGGACAGGGTTGGGACAGATACGCAGTATTTT.

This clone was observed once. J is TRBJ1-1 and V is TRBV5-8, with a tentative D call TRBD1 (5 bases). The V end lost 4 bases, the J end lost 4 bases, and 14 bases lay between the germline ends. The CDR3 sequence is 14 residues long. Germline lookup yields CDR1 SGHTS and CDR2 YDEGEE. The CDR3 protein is CASSIYRQITEAFF. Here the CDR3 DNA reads TGTGCCAGCAGCATCTACCGACAGATCACTGAAGCTTTCTTT. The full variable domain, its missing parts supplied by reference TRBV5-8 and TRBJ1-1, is EAGVTQSPTHLIKTRGQQATLRCSPISGHTSVYWYQQALGLGLQFLLWYDEGEERNRGNFPPRFSGRQFPNYSSELNVNALELEDSALYLCASSIYRQITEAFFGQGTRLTVV.

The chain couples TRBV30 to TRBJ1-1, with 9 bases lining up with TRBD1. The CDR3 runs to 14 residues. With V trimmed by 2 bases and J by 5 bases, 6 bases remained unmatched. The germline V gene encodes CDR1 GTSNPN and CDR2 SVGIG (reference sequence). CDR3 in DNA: TGTGCCTGGAGTAAGGACAGGGGTTTTACTGAAGCTTTCTTT. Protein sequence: CAWSKDRGFTEAFF. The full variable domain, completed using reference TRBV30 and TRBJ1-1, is SQTIHQWPATLVQPVGSPLSLECTVEGTSNPNLYWYRQAAGRGLQLLFYSVGIGQISSEVPQNLSASRPQDRQFILSSKKLLLSDSGFYLCAWSKDRGFTEAFFGQGTRLTVV.

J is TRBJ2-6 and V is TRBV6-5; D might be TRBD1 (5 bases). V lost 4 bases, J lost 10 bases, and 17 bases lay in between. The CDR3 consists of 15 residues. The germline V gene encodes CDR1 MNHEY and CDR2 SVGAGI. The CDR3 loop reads CASSSRTTIRNVLTF. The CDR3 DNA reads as TGTGCCAGCAGTTCCCGGACAACTATCCGAAACGTCCTGACTTTC.

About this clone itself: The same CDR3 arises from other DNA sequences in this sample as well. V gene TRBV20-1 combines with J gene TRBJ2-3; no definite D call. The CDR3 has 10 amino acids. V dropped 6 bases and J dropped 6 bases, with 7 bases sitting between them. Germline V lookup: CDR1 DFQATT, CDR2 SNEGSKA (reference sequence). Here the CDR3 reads CSASRDTQYF. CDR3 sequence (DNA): TGCAGTGCCTCCCGTGATACGCAGTATTTT.

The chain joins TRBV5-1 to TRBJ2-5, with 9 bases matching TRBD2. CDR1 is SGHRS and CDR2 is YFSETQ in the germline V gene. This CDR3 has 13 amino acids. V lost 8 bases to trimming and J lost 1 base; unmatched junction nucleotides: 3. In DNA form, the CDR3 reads TGCGCCAGTTTTAGCGGGAGCCAAGAGACCCAGTACTTC. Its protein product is CASFSGSQETQYF.

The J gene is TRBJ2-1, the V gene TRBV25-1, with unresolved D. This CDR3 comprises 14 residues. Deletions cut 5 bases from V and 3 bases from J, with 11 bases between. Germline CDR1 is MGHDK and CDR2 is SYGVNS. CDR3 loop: CASSIDTDYNEQFF. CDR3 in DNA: TGTGCCAGCAGTATAGACACGGACTACAATGAGCAGTTCTTC.

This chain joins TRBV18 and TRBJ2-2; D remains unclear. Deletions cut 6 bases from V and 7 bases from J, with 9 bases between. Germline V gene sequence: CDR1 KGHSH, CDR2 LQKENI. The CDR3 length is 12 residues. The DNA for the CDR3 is TGTGCCAGCTCCCCCCCAATCGGGGAGCTGTTTTTT. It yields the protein CASSPPIGELFF.

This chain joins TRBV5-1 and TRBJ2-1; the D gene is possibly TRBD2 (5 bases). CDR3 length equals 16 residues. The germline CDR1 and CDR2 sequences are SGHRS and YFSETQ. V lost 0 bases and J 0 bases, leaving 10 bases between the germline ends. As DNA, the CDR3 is TGCGCCAGCAGCTTGGCCGGGATAGGCTCCTACAATGAGCAGTTCTTC. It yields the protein CASSLAGIGSYNEQFF.

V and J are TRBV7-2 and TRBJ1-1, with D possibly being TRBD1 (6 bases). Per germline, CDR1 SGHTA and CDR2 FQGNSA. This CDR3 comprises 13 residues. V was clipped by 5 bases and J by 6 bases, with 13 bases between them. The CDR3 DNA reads TGTGCCAGCAGCCCAGACAGGCAGGCTGAAGCTTTCTTT. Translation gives CASSPDRQAEAFF.

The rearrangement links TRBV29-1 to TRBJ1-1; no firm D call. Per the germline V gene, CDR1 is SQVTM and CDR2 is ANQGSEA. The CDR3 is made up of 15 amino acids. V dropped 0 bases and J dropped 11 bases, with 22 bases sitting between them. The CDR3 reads CSVEDYRAQLRDAFF. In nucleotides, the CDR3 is TGCAGCGTTGAAGACTACCGGGCCCAGCTCCGGGATGCTTTCTTT.

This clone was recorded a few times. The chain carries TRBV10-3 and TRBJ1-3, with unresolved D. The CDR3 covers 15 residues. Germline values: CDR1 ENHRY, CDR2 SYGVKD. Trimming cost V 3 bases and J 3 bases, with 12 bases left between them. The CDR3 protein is CAISEGGLGGNTIYF. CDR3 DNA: TGTGCCATCAGTGAAGGAGGGTTGGGTGGAAACACCATATATTTT.

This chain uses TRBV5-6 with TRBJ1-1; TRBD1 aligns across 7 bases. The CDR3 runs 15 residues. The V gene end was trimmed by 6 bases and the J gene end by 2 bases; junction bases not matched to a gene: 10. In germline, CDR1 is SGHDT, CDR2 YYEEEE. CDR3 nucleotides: TGTGCCAGCAACCAGAATAACAGGGGCAACACTGAAGCTTTCTTT. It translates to CASNQNNRGNTEAFF.

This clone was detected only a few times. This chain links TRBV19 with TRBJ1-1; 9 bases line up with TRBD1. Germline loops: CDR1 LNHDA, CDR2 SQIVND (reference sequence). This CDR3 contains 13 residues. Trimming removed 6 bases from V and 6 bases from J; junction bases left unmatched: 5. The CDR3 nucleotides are TGTGCCAGTAGCCCGGGACAGGGTGCTGAAGCTTTCTTT. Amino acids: CASSPGQGAEAFF.

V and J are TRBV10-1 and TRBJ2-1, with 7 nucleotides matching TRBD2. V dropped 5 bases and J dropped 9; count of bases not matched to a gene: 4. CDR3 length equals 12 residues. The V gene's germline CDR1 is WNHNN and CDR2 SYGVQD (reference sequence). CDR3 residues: CASSTGGLEQFF. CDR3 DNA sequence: TGCGCCAGCAGTACGGGAGGTCTTGAGCAGTTCTTC.

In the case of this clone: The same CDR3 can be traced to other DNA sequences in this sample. This CDR3 reads CASSGGANTEAFF. CDR3 DNA: TGCGCCAGCAGCGGAGGGGCGAACACTGAAGCTTTCTTT. J is TRBJ1-1 and V is TRBV5-1, with D maybe TRBD1 (5 bases). V was clipped by 4 bases and J by 1 base, with 8 bases between them. The CDR3 runs to 13 residues. Germline V gives CDR1 SGHRS, CDR2 YFSETQ. The complete variable domain, with remaining parts taken from reference TRBV5-1 and TRBJ1-1, reads KAGVTQTPRYLIKTRGQQVTLSCSPISGHRSVSWYQQTPGQGLQFLFEYFSETQRNKGNFPGRFSGRQFSNSRSEMNVSTLELGDSALYLCASSGGANTEAFFGQGTRLTVV.

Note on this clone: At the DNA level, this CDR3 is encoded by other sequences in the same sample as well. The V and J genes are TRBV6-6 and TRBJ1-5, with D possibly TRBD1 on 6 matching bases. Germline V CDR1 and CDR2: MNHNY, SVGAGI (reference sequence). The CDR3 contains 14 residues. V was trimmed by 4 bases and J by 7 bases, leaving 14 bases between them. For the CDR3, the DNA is TGTGCCAGCAGTTCACAGGGAGCCGGACAGCCCCAGCATTTT. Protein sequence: CASSSQGAGQPQHF.

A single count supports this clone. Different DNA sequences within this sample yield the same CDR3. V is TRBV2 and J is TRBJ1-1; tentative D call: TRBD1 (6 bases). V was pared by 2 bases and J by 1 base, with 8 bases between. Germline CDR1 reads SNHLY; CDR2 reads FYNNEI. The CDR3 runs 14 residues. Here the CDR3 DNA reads TGTGCCAGCAGTGAATTAGGGGGGAACACTGAAGCTTTCTTT. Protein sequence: CASSELGGNTEAFF. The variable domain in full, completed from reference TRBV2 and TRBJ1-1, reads EPEVTQTPSHQVTQMGQEVILRCVPISNHLYFYWYRQILGQKVEFLVSFYNNEISEKSEIFDDQFSVERPDGSNFTLKIRSTKLEDSAMYFCASSELGGNTEAFFGQGTRLTVV.

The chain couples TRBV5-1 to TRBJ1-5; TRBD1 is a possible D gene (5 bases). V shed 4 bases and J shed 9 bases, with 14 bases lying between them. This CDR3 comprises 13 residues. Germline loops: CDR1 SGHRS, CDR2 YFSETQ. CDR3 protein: CASSASGKTPQHF. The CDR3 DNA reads TGCGCCAGCAGCGCTTCAGGGAAAACGCCCCAGCATTTT.

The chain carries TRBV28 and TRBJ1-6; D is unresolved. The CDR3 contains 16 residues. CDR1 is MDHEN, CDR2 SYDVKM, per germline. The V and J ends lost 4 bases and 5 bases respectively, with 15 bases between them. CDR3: CASSYYHYYDNSPLHF. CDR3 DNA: TGTGCCAGCAGTTACTACCACTACTATGATAATTCACCCCTCCACTTT.

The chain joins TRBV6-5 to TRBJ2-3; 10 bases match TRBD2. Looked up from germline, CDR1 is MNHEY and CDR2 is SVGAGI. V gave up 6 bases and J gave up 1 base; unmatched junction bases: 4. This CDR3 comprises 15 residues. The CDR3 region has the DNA TGTGCCAGCAGCGTCGGGACTAGCGGCACAGATACGCAGTATTTT. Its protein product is CASSVGTSGTDTQYF.

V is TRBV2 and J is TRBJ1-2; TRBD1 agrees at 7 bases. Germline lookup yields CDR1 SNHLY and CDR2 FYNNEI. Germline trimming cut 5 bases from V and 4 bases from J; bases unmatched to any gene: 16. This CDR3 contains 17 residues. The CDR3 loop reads CASSTSVEGGEGYGYTF. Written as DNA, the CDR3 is TGTGCCAGCAGTACGAGCGTGGAAGGGGGCGAAGGCTATGGCTACACCTTC.

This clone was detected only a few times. CDR3 protein: CASSSQWGLYEQYF. The CDR3 DNA reads as TGTGCCAGCAGCTCTCAATGGGGCCTTTACGAGCAGTACTTC. The J gene is TRBJ2-7, the V gene TRBV7-9; TRBD1 might be the D (5 bases). Germline lookup yields CDR1 SEHNR and CDR2 FQNEAQ (reference sequence). Trimming cost V 4 bases and J 4 bases, with 14 bases left between them. CDR3 length: 14 residues.

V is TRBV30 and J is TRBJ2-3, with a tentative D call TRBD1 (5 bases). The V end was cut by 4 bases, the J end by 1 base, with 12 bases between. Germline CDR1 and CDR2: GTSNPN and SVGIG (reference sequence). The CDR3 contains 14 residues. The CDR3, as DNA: TGTGCCTGGATCCCCCTAGGGGGCACAGATACGCAGTATTTT. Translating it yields CAWIPLGGTDTQYF.

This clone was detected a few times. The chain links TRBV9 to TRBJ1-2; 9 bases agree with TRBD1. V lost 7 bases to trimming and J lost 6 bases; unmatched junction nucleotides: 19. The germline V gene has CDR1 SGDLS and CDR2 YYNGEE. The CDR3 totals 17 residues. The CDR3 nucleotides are TGTGCCAGCTTTACCGGGACAGGGTTTGAAAGGTGGGATGGCTACACCTTC. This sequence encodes CASFTGTGFERWDGYTF.